The present entry profiles one TCR beta chain with its context. V was clipped by 6 bases and J by 7 bases; unmatched bases: 12. In germline, CDR1 is MNHEY, CDR2 SMNVEV (reference sequence). CDR3 size: 16 residues. Measured with immunoSEQ multiplex PCR; TCRdb has only the in-frame clones, and not every one. The data contain 250,000 or so clones, about 90% of them singletons. The data originate from a study of blood T cell repertoires in COVID-19. The chain joins TRBV27 to TRBJ2-5; TRBD2 aligns across 12 bases. This clonotype was obtained from an older man with acute or convalescent COVID-19. Source material: peripheral blood. In nucleotides, the CDR3 is TGTGCCAGCAGCCGTTGGACTAGCGGGGCCCTCGGGACCCAGTACTTC. Amino acids: CASSRWTSGALGTQYF.